The rows below give T cell receptor beta chains drawn from one sample of a study of post-analysis software for immune sequencing data. TCRdb reanalysed the PCR reads using MiXCR and keeps one entry per CDR3 protein. This table holds hundreds of thousands of distinct CDR3 sequences, roughly 50% found once. Sequenced material: blood. The receptors stem from a girl aged 10-17 years with multiple sclerosis. The conserved cysteine and the conserved F or W are not part of the CDR3 here.

j_call: TRBJ2-5
v_call: TRBV20-1
cdr3_aa: SARDYQGPETQY

j_call: TRBJ1-6
v_call: TRBV6-5
cdr3_aa: ASSIRDSPLH

j_call: .
v_call: TRBV5-1
cdr3_aa: ASSLDGTGFAEQY

j_call: TRBJ2-5
v_call: TRBV5-1
cdr3_aa: ASSLNSGQETQY

j_call: TRBJ1-2
v_call: TRBV9
cdr3_aa: ASSVGSTVYGYT

j_call: TRBJ2-7
v_call: TRBV5-1
cdr3_aa: ASSLPSAGTPTYEQY

j_call: TRBJ2-5
v_call: TRBV12-3/TRBV12-4
cdr3_aa: ASSRTAETQY

j_call: TRBJ1-5
v_call: TRBV27
cdr3_aa: ASTKTGNGNQPQH

j_call: TRBJ2-7
v_call: TRBV29-1
cdr3_aa: STGQGREQY

j_call: TRBJ2-5
v_call: TRBV9
cdr3_aa: ASSVGLAVYEETQY

j_call: TRBJ1-2
v_call: TRBV7-9
cdr3_aa: ASSLARPLGYGYT

j_call: TRBJ2-4
v_call: TRBV29-1
cdr3_aa: SAGQVGDIQY

j_call: TRBJ2-1
v_call: TRBV28
cdr3_aa: SSSSRYNEQF

j_call: TRBJ2-1
v_call: TRBV7-9
cdr3_aa: ASSSRLARNEQF

j_call: TRBJ2-6
v_call: TRBV5-1
cdr3_aa: ASSFLAVSSGANVLT

j_call: .
v_call: TRBV7-9
cdr3_aa: ASSFSGDIQETQY

j_call: TRBJ1-1
v_call: TRBV4-1
cdr3_aa: ASSQGERPGKIEAF

j_call: TRBJ2-7
v_call: TRBV5-1
cdr3_aa: ASSLTSGRNSYEQY

j_call: TRBJ1-1
v_call: TRBV29-1
cdr3_aa: SAAGTGAF

j_call: TRBJ2-1
v_call: TRBV9
cdr3_aa: ASSVGLAGAGEQF

j_call: TRBJ1-4
v_call: TRBV20-1
cdr3_aa: SARDLKGRDSLPSEKLF

j_call: .
v_call: TRBV7-2
cdr3_aa: ASVPRDGGWYEQY

j_call: TRBJ2-5
v_call: TRBV15
cdr3_aa: ATSRGGNFETQY

j_call: .
v_call: TRBV20-1
cdr3_aa: SARWASGFQGTQY

j_call: TRBJ2-1
v_call: TRBV2
cdr3_aa: ASSGEGLAGVWGGSYNEQF

j_call: TRBJ2-1
v_call: TRBV14
cdr3_aa: ASSLNPGRGYEQF

j_call: TRBJ2-7
v_call: TRBV5-1
cdr3_aa: ASSLSLDRDYEQY

j_call: TRBJ2-3
v_call: TRBV18
cdr3_aa: ASSPLGPDTQY

j_call: TRBJ2-3
v_call: TRBV2
cdr3_aa: VSTAGSGRGRDTQY

j_call: TRBJ1-6
v_call: TRBV7-9
cdr3_aa: ASSLAPGAYNSPLH

j_call: TRBJ2-1
v_call: TRBV29-1
cdr3_aa: SATSGGAYEQF

j_call: TRBJ2-2
v_call: TRBV7-6
cdr3_aa: ASSKPMQGPNTGELF

j_call: TRBJ2-4
v_call: TRBV20-1
cdr3_aa: SVILGLAKNIQY

j_call: TRBJ1-4
v_call: TRBV21-1
cdr3_aa: ASSKALSGQGADNEKLF

j_call: .
v_call: TRBV30
cdr3_aa: AWSVTGRNEQY

j_call: TRBJ1-2
v_call: TRBV3-1
cdr3_aa: ASSPRQGPYGYT

j_call: TRBJ2-1
v_call: TRBV7-9
cdr3_aa: ASSTPRLAGVGDEQF

j_call: TRBJ2-7
v_call: TRBV5-1
cdr3_aa: ASSWGLAGGPGNNEQY

j_call: TRBJ2-3
v_call: TRBV20-1
cdr3_aa: SAYYRDTQY

j_call: TRBJ2-5
v_call: TRBV10-1
cdr3_aa: ASSESRQKQETQY

j_call: TRBJ2-3
v_call: TRBV20-1
cdr3_aa: SAREGLAGRDTQY

j_call: .
v_call: TRBV12-3/TRBV12-4
cdr3_aa: ASSQTDSYEQY

j_call: .
v_call: TRBV18
cdr3_aa: ASSPLGDEQY

j_call: TRBJ2-1
v_call: TRBV27
cdr3_aa: ASSPRAGKYNEQF

j_call: TRBJ2-7
v_call: TRBV5-1
cdr3_aa: ASSLGGQPSEQY

j_call: TRBJ1-1
v_call: TRBV7-3
cdr3_aa: ASSLTRGNTEAF

j_call: TRBJ1-6
v_call: TRBV7-2
cdr3_aa: ASSLRVTDSPLH

j_call: TRBJ2-3
v_call: TRBV20-1
cdr3_aa: SARSGTYTQY

j_call: TRBJ2-4
v_call: TRBV3-1
cdr3_aa: ASSPRVASLAKNIQY

j_call: TRBJ1-4
v_call: TRBV27
cdr3_aa: ASSLSPAYGLF

j_call: TRBJ1-2
v_call: TRBV7-9
cdr3_aa: ASSLDSRAYGYT

j_call: TRBJ2-5
v_call: TRBV4-2
cdr3_aa: ASSQEPAGVSETQY

j_call: TRBJ2-7
v_call: TRBV15
cdr3_aa: ATSRASDSSYEQY